The 8 T cell receptor beta chains below come from one sample, sequenced in a study of beta chain features in type 1 diabetes. Antigens of these TCRs are unknown. The study, taken as a whole, reports: Type 1 diabetes patients showed a moderate but significant shortening of TCRB CDR3s in all four CD4+ subsets.

What was sequenced were expressed TCRB transcripts, since all of the isolated RNA had been reverse transcribed. Clones were sequenced by immunoSEQ multiplex PCR, and TCRdb holds only the in-frame ones, with some missing. The sample lists hundreds of thousands of clones, about a tenth seen once, with 0.9% to 1.1% in the top ten. Sequencing was carried out using central memory CD4+ T cells from blood. The receptors originated from a man under 40 with type 1 diabetes.

At least ten counts were recorded for this clone. Other DNA sequences of this sample code for an identical CDR3. This sequence joins TRBV10-3 and TRBJ1-1; D is ambiguous. Germline loops: CDR1 ENHRY, CDR2 SYGVKD. The V and J ends lost 0 bases and 5 bases respectively, with 10 bases between them. This CDR3 region has 14 residues. CDR3 amino acids: CAISESTGRTEAFF. The CDR3 region has the DNA TGTGCCATCAGTGAGTCGACCGGACGGACTGAAGCTTTCTTT.

This clone occurred a few times. The chain uses TRBV29-1 and TRBJ2-5; 9 bases line up with TRBD1. V shed 5 bases, J shed 3 bases, and the junction held 16 bases outside the gene matches. CDR3 size: 17 residues. Per the germline V gene, CDR1 is SQVTM and CDR2 is ANQGSEA. The CDR3: CSVSNPGQGYTKETQYF. DNA of the CDR3: TGCAGCGTTTCCAACCCCGGACAGGGGTATACCAAAGAGACCCAGTACTTC. The full variable domain, completed using reference TRBV29-1 and TRBJ2-5, is SAVISQKPSRDICQRGTSLTIQCQVDSQVTMMFWYRQQPGQSLTLIATANQGSEATYESGFVIDKFPISRPNLTFSTLTVSNMSPEDSSIYLCSVSNPGQGYTKETQYFGPGTRLLVL.

This CDR3 is CASRSGTAPYEQYF. The DNA of the CDR3 is TGTGCCAGTAGGAGCGGGACAGCTCCCTACGAGCAGTACTTC. This sequence joins TRBV19 and TRBJ2-7; either TRBD1 or TRBD2 may supply D (7 bases each). CDR1 and CDR2 (germline): LNHDA, SQIVND (reference sequence). This CDR3 is 14 amino acids long. Between the trimmed V and J ends, which lost 6 bases and 2 bases, there was a span of 14 bases. The full variable domain, in which reference TRBV19 and TRBJ2-7 provide the parts outside the CDR3, is DGGITQSPKYLFRKEGQNVTLSCEQNLNHDAMYWYRQDPGQGLRLIYYSQIVNDFQKGDIAEGYSVSREKKESFPLTVTSAQKNPTAFYLCASRSGTAPYEQYFGPGTRLTVT.

V gene TRBV28 combines with J gene TRBJ2-7; 9 bases align to TRBD1. Trimming cost V 5 bases and J 6 bases; bases outside gene matches: 14. CDR1 MDHEN and CDR2 SYDVKM come from the germline V gene. The CDR3 has 16 residues. CDR3 in DNA: TGTGCCAGCAGTCCTAAACGCCCGGGACAGGGTGGCGAGCAGTACTTC. As protein: CASSPKRPGQGGEQYF.

This chain links TRBV19 with TRBJ2-1, with 11 bases identical to TRBD1. The CDR3 loop spans 16 amino acids. CDR1 is LNHDA, CDR2 SQIVND, per germline (reference sequence). V lost 4 bases and J lost 10; bases outside the gene matches: 12. The CDR3 DNA reads as TGTGCCAGTAGTAAACAGGACAGGGGGCTCGCGGTCGAGCAGTTCTTC. Encoded protein: CASSKQDRGLAVEQFF.

CDR3 residues: CASSQRGTGGYEQFF. The CDR3 nucleotides read TGTGCCAGCAGCCAGCGTGGGACAGGGGGCTATGAGCAGTTCTTC. The genes are TRBV5-4 and TRBJ2-1; TRBD1 matches 12 bases. Germline CDR1 is SGHNT and CDR2 is YYREEE (reference sequence). This CDR3 has 15 residues. The ends lost 4 bases at V and 8 bases at J; junction bases unmatched: 7.

This clone occurred a few times. This chain links TRBV10-3 with TRBJ2-3, with 10 bases matching TRBD2. V lost 10 bases, J lost 2 bases, and 9 bases stayed unmatched. Per the germline V gene, CDR1 is ENHRY and CDR2 is SYGVKD. This CDR3 has 15 residues. The CDR3 reads CASTDSGGTTDTQYF. The CDR3 coding sequence is TGTGCCAGCACCGATAGCGGGGGGACCACAGATACGCAGTATTTT.

The chain combines TRBV6-5 with TRBJ2-2; D not resolved. The CDR3 is 16 amino acids. Deletions cut 2 bases from V and 5 bases from J, with 15 bases between. Germline V gene sequence: CDR1 MNHEY, CDR2 SVGAGI. Here the CDR3 reads CASSYTAGSRTGELFF. The DNA for the CDR3 is TGTGCCAGCAGTTACACGGCCGGTAGTAGGACCGGGGAGCTGTTTTTT.